The 32 T cell receptor beta chains in this list originate from one sample, sequenced in a study of vaccination and CD4 T cells after COVID-19. Oncomine TCR Beta short-read sequencing was applied to DNA from cultured CD4+ T cells. Via MiXCR, TCRdb re-called the PCR reads, giving one row per CDR3 protein. The sample has about 25,000 distinct CDR3 sequences, about half seen once. These TCRs are of unknown antigen specificity. Treatment here: roughly nine-day PBMC culture with coronavirus spike peptide pools or control peptides (ViraFEST assay). Material for sequencing was CD4+ T cells from blood, cultured in vitro. The receptors were sampled from a human donor who had recovered from COVID-19.

The chain employs TRBV23-1 and TRBJ2-5; TRBD2 might be the D (6 bases). TRBV23-1 is designated an ORF whose function remains uncertain. The CDR3 has 12 residues. Trimming stripped 4 bases from V and 7 bases from J, with 10 bases between. CDR3 in DNA: TGCGCCAGCAGTCGGGGACTCGGGACCCAGTACTTC. As protein: CASSRGLGTQYF.

There are a few counts of this clonotype. The rearrangement joins TRBV6-1 to TRBJ2-5, with 7 nucleotides matching TRBD1. V gave up 7 bases and J gave up 5 bases; unmatched junction bases: 7. This CDR3 is 13 amino acids long. CDR1 is MNHNS and CDR2 is SASEGT in the germline V gene. In nucleotides, the CDR3 is TGTGCCAGCACCAGGGACAGAGGGGAGACCCAGTACTTC. This sequence encodes CASTRDRGETQYF.

This clonotype has just one count. V usage is TRBV11-3 and J usage is TRBJ2-7; maybe TRBD2 (6 bases). In germline, CDR1 is SGHNT, CDR2 YENEEA. V was clipped by 5 bases and J by 0 bases, with 14 bases between them. CDR3 length equals 15 residues. The CDR3 loop is CASSPGGPTSYEQYF. The CDR3 coding sequence is TGTGCCAGCAGCCCCGGGGGACCGACCTCCTACGAGCAGTACTTC.

This chain's CDR3 is CASRLSRDRYGYTF. CDR3 bases: TGTGCCAGCAGACTGAGCCGGGATCGCTATGGCTACACCTTC. The V gene is TRBV6-1, the J gene TRBJ1-2; D remains ambiguous. The germline V and J ends were trimmed by 6 bases and 4 bases, with 15 bases remaining between them. Germline V gives CDR1 MNHNS, CDR2 SASEGT. The length of the CDR3 is 14 residues.

The chain combines TRBV19 with TRBJ2-1; 8 bases map to TRBD1. CDR1 is LNHDA and CDR2 is SQIVND in the germline V gene (reference sequence). Losses at the gene ends were 4 bases for V and 4 bases for J; bases not matched to a gene: 9. The CDR3 has 16 residues. CDR3 loop: CASSTRQGSRYNEQFF. In DNA, the CDR3 is TGTGCCAGTAGTACAAGACAGGGGTCAAGATACAATGAGCAGTTCTTC.

This clonotype was observed once. The chain links TRBV7-8 to TRBJ1-6, with D perhaps TRBD1 (5 bases). V lost 1 base and J 8 bases, leaving 9 bases between the germline ends. The germline gives CDR1 SGHVS, CDR2 FQNEAQ. This CDR3 is built from 14 residues. CDR3 nucleotide sequence: TGTGCCAGCAGCTTAGGGGACGGGGATTCACCCCTCCACTTT. Translating it yields CASSLGDGDSPLHF.

This chain uses TRBV20-1 with TRBJ2-5; a weak D match, TRBD1 (6 bases). This CDR3 has 15 amino acids. In germline, CDR1 is DFQATT, CDR2 SNEGSKA (reference sequence). Trimming removed 5 bases from V and 2 bases from J, with 18 bases in between. CDR3 amino acids: CSAWDTQRGQETQYF. CDR3 nucleotide sequence: TGCAGTGCTTGGGACACCCAAAGGGGACAAGAGACCCAGTACTTC.

The chain employs TRBV6-1 and TRBJ1-3; maybe TRBD1 (6 bases). Trimming cost V 5 bases and J 8 bases, with 13 bases left between them. Germline loops: CDR1 MNHNS, CDR2 SASEGT. CDR3 length: 13 amino acids. CDR3 nucleotides: TGTGCCAGCAGTCCCCCGGGGGCGGACACCATATATTTT. Translated: CASSPPGADTIYF.

The V gene is TRBV10-3, the J gene TRBJ1-5; no clear D. Trimming took 9 bases from V and 5 from J, leaving 14 bases between them. This CDR3 is built from 13 residues. The germline gives CDR1 ENHRY, CDR2 SYGVKD. The CDR3 DNA sequence: TGTGCCATATCGGAGGAGGATTATCAGCCCCAGCATTTT. Its translation: CAISEEDYQPQHF.

J is TRBJ1-6 and V is TRBV12-3 or TRBV12-4, with D unclear. With 7 bases removed from V and 7 bases from J, the gap between germline ends came to 11 bases. There are 13 residues in the CDR3. CDR3 DNA: TGTGCCAGCACCGAGGACGGCAATTCACCCCTCCACTTT. Translating gives CASTEDGNSPLHF.

This chain connects TRBV11-2 to TRBJ2-5; D is unresolved. The CDR3 is 15 residues long. Germline V gene lookup returns CDR1 SGHAT and CDR2 FQNNGV. Trimming took off 4 bases at V and 5 bases at J, with 17 bases between the two ends. DNA of the CDR3: TGTGCCAGCAGCTGTGATGTTTTGGGGTGCGAGACCCAGTACTTC. This codes for CASSCDVLGCETQYF.

The chain carries TRBV20-1 and TRBJ2-1; tentatively, D is TRBD1 or TRBD2 (5 bases each). The J call could be wrong; TRBJ2-7 is a better fit for the DNA end. The CDR3 spans 11 residues. CDR1 DFQATT and CDR2 SNEGSKA come from the germline V gene (reference sequence). The CDR3 is CSAPRGVEQYF. The CDR3 DNA is TGCAGTGCCCCCAGAGGGGTCGAGCAGTACTTC.

Concerning this clonotype itself: A junction end diverges from the germline sequence, so it may reflect a read error. This chain links TRBV7-2 with TRBJ1-5; D is perhaps TRBD1 (6 bases). The CDR3 has 15 amino acids. The germline V gene has CDR1 SGHTA and CDR2 FQGNSA. The CDR3 DNA reads as TGTGCCAGCAGCTTAGTGGGGGGCTCCAATCGGCCCCAGCATTTT. This sequence encodes CASSLVGGSNRPQHF.

CDR3 bases: TGTGCCAGTAGTACCAAGACTAGCGGGAGGGAGTACGAGCAGTACTTC. Translating gives CASSTKTSGREYEQYF. The chain carries TRBV19 and TRBJ2-7; 14 bases map to TRBD2. Looked up from germline, CDR1 is LNHDA and CDR2 is SQIVND (reference sequence). The CDR3 consists of 16 residues. V trimming: 4 bases; J trimming: 4 bases; junction bases outside the gene matches: 6. Filled out from reference TRBV19 and TRBJ2-7, the complete variable domain reads DGGITQSPKYLFRKEGQNVTLSCEQNLNHDAMYWYRQDPGQGLRLIYYSQIVNDFQKGDIAEGYSVSREKKESFPLTVTSAQKNPTAFYLCASSTKTSGREYEQYFGPGTRLTVT.

This clonotype was recorded a few times. The chain employs TRBV19 and TRBJ1-5; D is unclear. The CDR3 is made up of 14 amino acids. CDR1 is LNHDA, CDR2 SQIVND, per germline (reference sequence). V lost 6 bases, J lost 4 bases, and 13 bases lay in between. The CDR3 DNA is TGTGCCAGTAGAGGAATCAGCACTAATCAGCCCCAGCATTTT. It encodes CASRGISTNQPQHF. Together with reference TRBV19 and TRBJ1-5, the CDR3 gives the full variable domain: DGGITQSPKYLFRKEGQNVTLSCEQNLNHDAMYWYRQDPGQGLRLIYYSQIVNDFQKGDIAEGYSVSREKKESFPLTVTSAQKNPTAFYLCASRGISTNQPQHFGDGTRLSIL.

Only a few counts were recorded for this clonotype. The DNA of the CDR3 is TGTGCCAGCAGCTTGAGGTGGGGCACTGAAGCTTTCTTT. This sequence encodes CASSLRWGTEAFF. This chain uses TRBV7-8 with TRBJ1-1; D unresolved. The CDR3 runs to 13 residues. Germline loops: CDR1 SGHVS, CDR2 FQNEAQ. Trimming took off 3 bases at V and 4 bases at J, with 9 bases between the two ends.

This clonotype was observed a few times. The chain recombines TRBV20-1 with TRBJ2-7, with 15 bases lining up with TRBD2. J lost 3 bases, V lost 5 bases, and 2 bases had no gene match. The CDR3 extends over 14 amino acids. The germline V gene has CDR1 DFQATT and CDR2 SNEGSKA (reference sequence). The CDR3 coding sequence is TGCAGTGCTGGGGGACTAGCGGGAGGCTACGAGCAGTACTTC. This gives the protein CSAGGLAGGYEQYF.

The chain combines TRBV25-1 with TRBJ1-6, with D unresolved. CDR1 and CDR2 (germline): MGHDK, SYGVNS. V was trimmed by 8 bases and J by 5 bases, leaving 4 bases between them. CDR3 size: 11 residues. The CDR3 coding sequence is TGTGCCAGCCGGGATAATTCACCCCTCCACTTT. Translated, it gives CASRDNSPLHF.

This clonotype has a handful of counts. The chain carries TRBV24-1 and TRBJ2-7, with D unresolved. Per the germline V gene, CDR1 is KGHDR and CDR2 is SFDVKD. The CDR3 runs 13 residues. Trimming took off 1 base at V and 6 bases at J, with 9 bases between the two ends. The chain's CDR3 is CATSDLTGREQYF. CDR3 DNA: TGTGCCACCAGTGATTTAACTGGGCGCGAGCAGTACTTC.

This clonotype was counted between two and nine times. The chain combines TRBV6-1 with TRBJ2-2, with D maybe TRBD2 (6 bases). Per the germline V gene, CDR1 is MNHNS and CDR2 is SASEGT. CDR3 length: 16 amino acids. V gave up 8 bases and J gave up 3 bases, with 19 bases separating them. CDR3 bases: TGTGCCAGCTCAAGAGCTGGGACTTCTTACACCGGGGAGCTGTTTTTT. Its translation is CASSRAGTSYTGELFF.

This chain uses TRBV7-2 with TRBJ2-7, with D possibly called TRBD1 or TRBD2 (5 bases each). The CDR3 runs 16 residues. V was trimmed by 3 bases and J by 1 base, leaving 16 bases between them. Germline values: CDR1 SGHTA, CDR2 FQGNSA. The CDR3 protein is CASSLALGQGSYEQYF. The CDR3 DNA follows: TGTGCCAGCAGCTTGGCACTAGGTCAGGGTTCCTACGAGCAGTACTTC.

This chain connects TRBV6-2 or TRBV6-3 to TRBJ1-1; D gene ambiguous. This CDR3 is 13 amino acids long. V was clipped by 2 bases and J by 6 bases, with 10 bases between them. Looked up from germline, CDR1 is MNHEY and CDR2 is SVGEGT. CDR3 residues: CASSYAVRAEAFF. The CDR3, as DNA: TGTGCCAGCAGTTACGCGGTTAGGGCTGAAGCTTTCTTT.

The chain recombines TRBV6-2 or TRBV6-3 with TRBJ1-5; TRBD1 might be the D (6 bases). CDR3 length: 12 amino acids. V lost 5 bases and J 8 bases, leaving 10 bases between the germline ends. Looked up from germline, CDR1 is MNHEY and CDR2 is SVGEGT. CDR3 loop: CASSPRGKPQHF. The CDR3 region has the DNA TGTGCCAGCAGTCCTAGGGGGAAGCCCCAGCATTTT.

The table lists this clonotype with a few counts. The gene calls are TRBV6-5 and TRBJ2-1; D not resolved. Per the germline V gene, CDR1 is MNHEY and CDR2 is SVGAGI. The CDR3 extends over 12 amino acids. The germline V and J ends were trimmed by 0 bases and 6 bases, with 3 bases remaining between them. The CDR3 DNA reads TGTGCCAGCAGTTACTCGTTCAATGAGCAGTTCTTC. Translated: CASSYSFNEQFF.

This rearrangement joins TRBV7-8 to TRBJ1-1; D is uncertain. This CDR3 comprises 12 residues. Germline V gene data show CDR1 as SGHVS and CDR2 as FQNEAQ. V shed 5 bases and J shed 6 bases, with 10 bases lying between them. CDR3 nucleotide sequence: TGTGCCAGCAGCCCCCCCATCTCTGAAGCTTTCTTT. Its protein product is CASSPPISEAFF. Drawing the rest from reference TRBV7-8 and TRBJ1-1, the complete variable domain is GAGVSQSPRYKVAKRGQDVALRCDPISGHVSLFWYQQALGQGPEFLTYFQNEAQLDKSGLPSDRFFAERPEGSVSTLKIQRTQQEDSAVYLCASSPPISEAFFGQGTRLTVV.

J is TRBJ2-6 and V is TRBV6-5; no firm D call. CDR1 MNHEY and CDR2 SVGAGI come from the germline V gene. The V end lost 0 bases, the J end lost 0 bases, and 12 bases lay between the germline ends. The CDR3 is 18 residues long. The CDR3 coding sequence is TGTGCCAGCAGTTACTCCCCAAGGGCAGCCTCTGGGGCCAACGTCCTGACTTTC. Encoded protein: CASSYSPRAASGANVLTF.

The chain has TRBV2 and TRBJ2-6; no clear D gene. Germline CDR1 is SNHLY and CDR2 is FYNNEI. The CDR3 is 15 residues long. Trimming pared 4 bases from V and 4 bases from J, leaving 11 bases between. Written as DNA, the CDR3 is TGTGCCAGCAGTGTGGCTCTGTACGGGGCCAACGTCCTGACTTTC. This sequence encodes CASSVALYGANVLTF.

The rearrangement joins TRBV28 to TRBJ1-6; no firm D call. The CDR3 totals 13 residues. The V end lost 2 bases, the J end lost 9 bases, and 8 bases lay between the germline ends. Germline values: CDR1 MDHEN, CDR2 SYDVKM. Here the CDR3 DNA reads TGTGCCAGCAGTTTACCCGGGAGTTCACCCCTCCACTTT. The encoded protein is CASSLPGSSPLHF.

The rearrangement links TRBV2 to TRBJ2-5; perhaps TRBD1 as D (5 bases). There are 14 residues in the CDR3. CDR1 is SNHLY, CDR2 FYNNEI, per germline. Trimming removed 10 bases at V and 5 bases at J, with 20 bases between. The CDR3 loop is CATLQGNWMETQYF. The CDR3 nucleotides are TGTGCCACCCTGCAGGGTAACTGGATGGAGACCCAGTACTTC.

The chain recombines TRBV6-1 with TRBJ2-7, with 8 positions matching TRBD1. The germline V gene encodes CDR1 MNHNS and CDR2 SASEGT. V lost 6 bases, J lost 2 bases, and 6 bases stayed unmatched. The CDR3 length is 14 residues. The CDR3 spells CASSKGQGTYEQYF. Written as DNA, the CDR3 is TGTGCCAGCAGCAAAGGACAGGGTACCTACGAGCAGTACTTC.

This chain joins TRBV5-1 and TRBJ2-1; 7 nucleotides match TRBD2. The germline gives CDR1 SGHRS, CDR2 YFSETQ. The CDR3 runs 15 residues. J gave up 5 bases and V 8 bases, and 13 bases lay outside the gene matches. DNA for the CDR3: TGCGCCAGTGCTACCACCGGGGGGTATCACAATGAGCAGTTCTTC. This codes for CASATTGGYHNEQFF.

This clonotype occurred a few times. The genes are TRBV20-1 and TRBJ1-2, with 7 bases identical to TRBD1. The germline V gene encodes CDR1 DFQATT and CDR2 SNEGSKA (reference sequence). This CDR3 region has 15 residues. CDR3 in amino acids: CSTTPLGGFNYGYTF. The CDR3 nucleotides read TGCAGCACCACCCCCTTAGGGGGCTTTAACTATGGCTACACCTTC.